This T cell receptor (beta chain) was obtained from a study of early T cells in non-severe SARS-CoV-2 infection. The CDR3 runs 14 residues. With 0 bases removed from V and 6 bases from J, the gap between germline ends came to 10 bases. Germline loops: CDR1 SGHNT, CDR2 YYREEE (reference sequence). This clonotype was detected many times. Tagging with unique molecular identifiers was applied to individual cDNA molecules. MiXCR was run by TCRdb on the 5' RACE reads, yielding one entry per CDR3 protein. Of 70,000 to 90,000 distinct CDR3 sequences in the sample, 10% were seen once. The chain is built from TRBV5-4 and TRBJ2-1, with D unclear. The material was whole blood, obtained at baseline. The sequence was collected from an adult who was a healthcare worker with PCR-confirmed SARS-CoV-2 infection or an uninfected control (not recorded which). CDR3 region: CASSLVRTSNEQFF. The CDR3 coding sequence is TGTGCCAGCAGCTTGGTACGAACCTCCAATGAGCAGTTCTTC. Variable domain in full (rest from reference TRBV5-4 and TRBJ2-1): ETGVTQSPTHLIKTRGQQVTLRCSSQSGHNTVSWYQQALGQGPQFIFQYYREEENGRGNFPPRFSGLQFPNYSSELNVNALELDDSALYLCASSLVRTSNEQFFGPGTRLTVL.